One T cell receptor (beta chain) is described in this entry. This specimen belongs to a study of blood T cell repertoires in COVID-19. Across the study: Donors in the United States, Italy and Spain gave samples during acute or convalescent COVID-19.

As handled by the study authors: Amplification of reference gene primers provided the estimated nucleated cell counts. Some clones are missing from TCRdb's copy, which holds only in-frame ones; the method was immunoSEQ multiplex PCR. From that table come the V and J calls and clone size; the DNA was used to work out D and trimming. The data contain roughly 270,000 clones, approximately 85% of them singletons. This CDR3 contains 15 residues. From germline, CDR1 is MNHEY and CDR2 SVGAGI. V was clipped by 0 bases and J by 3 bases, with 12 bases between them. The rearrangement uses TRBV6-5 and TRBJ2-7; D possibly corresponds to TRBD1 (5 bases). The material sequenced was peripheral blood. The clonotype comes from a man between 50 and 59 years old with active or convalescent COVID-19. The CDR3 nucleotides are TGTGCCAGCAGTTACTCGAAAAGGGGAAGCTACGAGCAGTACTTC. Translation: CASSYSKRGSYEQYF.